The 29 T cell receptor beta chains presented below share a single source sample, sequenced in a study of blood T cell repertoires in COVID-19. Some clones are missing from TCRdb's copy, which holds only in-frame ones; the method was immunoSEQ multiplex PCR. The sample records around 150,000 clones, approximately 81% being singletons. Sequences were obtained from peripheral blood. These receptors came from a woman aged 55-70 years with active or convalescent COVID-19.

The CDR3 sequence is CASSLYGTGANVLTF. CDR3 in DNA: TGTGCCAGCAGCCTTTACGGGACAGGGGCCAACGTCCTGACTTTC. The chain recombines TRBV7-3 with TRBJ2-6, with D maybe TRBD1 (6 bases). Germline-derived CDR1 and CDR2 are SGHTA and FQGTGA. V was clipped by 5 bases and J by 4 bases, with 12 bases between them. The CDR3 length is 15 residues.

In this sample, this clone turned up once. V is TRBV29-1 and J is TRBJ1-2; possibly TRBD1 for D (6 bases). The germline V gene encodes CDR1 SQVTM and CDR2 ANQGSEA. The CDR3 spans 14 residues. V dropped 4 bases and J dropped 4 bases, with 16 bases sitting between them. This CDR3 reads CSVVLSETGYGYTF. The DNA for the CDR3 is TGCAGCGTTGTTCTATCGGAGACAGGCTATGGCTACACCTTC.

The chain couples TRBV7-9 to TRBJ2-5; a weak D match, TRBD1 (5 bases). Trimming took off 3 bases at V and 5 bases at J, with 13 bases between the two ends. Looked up from germline, CDR1 is SEHNR and CDR2 is FQNEAQ (reference sequence). The CDR3 contains 14 residues. This CDR3 is CASSLDTSWETQYF. CDR3 DNA: TGTGCCAGCAGCTTGGACACCAGCTGGGAGACCCAGTACTTC.

The chain uses TRBV7-8 and TRBJ2-5; D might be TRBD2 (7 bases). Trimming took 3 bases from V and 5 from J, leaving 16 bases between them. Germline loops: CDR1 SGHVS, CDR2 FQNEAQ. The CDR3 spans 15 residues. CDR3 in DNA: TGTGCCAGCAGCTTTGGGGGGGGGCGCTTGGAGACCCAGTACTTC. It is translated as CASSFGGGRLETQYF.

This chain connects TRBV19 to TRBJ2-1, with D tentatively TRBD1 (5 bases). The CDR3 runs 14 residues. V gave up 3 bases and J gave up 9 bases, with 15 bases separating them. In germline, CDR1 is LNHDA, CDR2 SQIVND (reference sequence). The CDR3 loop is CASSIQGGASEQFF. The CDR3 coding sequence is TGTGCCAGTAGTATCCAGGGTGGGGCCAGTGAGCAGTTCTTC. Full variable domain (remainder filled in from reference TRBV19 and TRBJ2-1): DGGITQSPKYLFRKEGQNVTLSCEQNLNHDAMYWYRQDPGQGLRLIYYSQIVNDFQKGDIAEGYSVSREKKESFPLTVTSAQKNPTAFYLCASSIQGGASEQFFGPGTRLTVL.

CDR3 sequence (DNA): TGTGCCAGCAGCGGGTTGGGGCCAGATACGCAGTATTTT. Its protein product is CASSGLGPDTQYF. This chain uses TRBV3-1 (or the pseudogene TRBV3-2) with TRBJ2-3; the D gene is possibly TRBD1 (5 bases). CDR3 size: 13 residues. Germline lookup yields CDR1 LGHDT and CDR2 YNNKEL (reference sequence). Trimming left V 5 bases short and J 4 bases short, with 10 bases between.

V gene TRBV9 combines with J gene TRBJ2-1, with 11 bases aligning to TRBD2. The V gene end was trimmed by 3 bases and the J gene end by 8 bases; junction bases not matched to a gene: 4. The CDR3 consists of 14 residues. The germline V gene has CDR1 SGDLS and CDR2 YYNGEE. This CDR3 is CASSARLAGYEQFF. The DNA of the CDR3 is TGTGCCAGCAGCGCCCGACTAGCGGGGTATGAGCAGTTCTTC.

The V call is TRBV5-4, the J call TRBJ2-1; TRBD1 might be the D (6 bases). This CDR3 region has 13 residues. Germline CDR1 SGHNT, CDR2 YYREEE (reference sequence). Between the trimmed V and J ends, which lost 3 bases and 4 bases, there was a span of 8 bases. The CDR3 loop is CASSSDSYNEQFF. CDR3 nucleotide sequence: TGTGCCAGCAGCTCGGACAGTTACAATGAGCAGTTCTTC.

The rearrangement uses TRBV11-2 and TRBJ2-3; 9 positions match TRBD2. Germline V gives CDR1 SGHAT, CDR2 FQNNGV. The CDR3 extends over 15 amino acids. V gave up 5 bases and J gave up 6 bases; unmatched junction bases: 9. The CDR3 reads CASSPTAGGFDTQYF. The CDR3 nucleotides read TGTGCCAGCAGCCCAACCGCGGGGGGGTTCGATACGCAGTATTTT.

V is TRBV5-8 and J is TRBJ1-5; no definite D call. CDR3 length: 13 residues. The germline V gene encodes CDR1 SGHTS and CDR2 YDEGEE. V was pared by 0 bases and J by 7 bases, with 8 bases between. In nucleotides, the CDR3 is TGTGCCAGCAGCTTGGCCCGAGGGCAGCCCCAGCATTTT. Translating it yields CASSLARGQPQHF.

The CDR3 region has the DNA TGCGCCAGCAGCCAAGACCTAGCGGGTAAGAATGAGCAGTTCTTC. Residues: CASSQDLAGKNEQFF. The chain is built from TRBV4-1 and TRBJ2-1, with 8 positions matching TRBD2. The CDR3 totals 15 residues. V lost 0 bases and J lost 7; bases outside the gene matches: 5. Looked up from germline, CDR1 is MGHRA and CDR2 is YSYEKL.

This clone was detected once. This sample also contains other DNA sequences that code for the same CDR3. The chain has TRBV27 and TRBJ1-6; D gene uncertain. Per germline, CDR1 MNHEY and CDR2 SMNVEV (reference sequence). This CDR3 spans 13 amino acids. V was shortened by 2 bases and J by 7 bases, with 6 bases between the two germline ends. Here the CDR3 reads CASSLGGNSPLHF. Here the CDR3 DNA reads TGTGCCAGCAGTTTAGGAGGAAATTCACCCCTCCACTTT.

This chain links TRBV27 with TRBJ1-2; 11 bases are a match to TRBD1. This CDR3 spans 15 amino acids. The germline CDR1 and CDR2 sequences are MNHEY and SMNVEV (reference sequence). The V gene end was trimmed by 4 bases and the J gene end by 4 bases; junction bases not matched to a gene: 5. The CDR3 sequence is CASSWGGQGAYGYTF. For the CDR3, the DNA is TGTGCCAGCAGTTGGGGAGGACAGGGGGCCTATGGCTACACCTTC.

The chain combines TRBV19 with TRBJ2-5, with TRBD1 matching 8 bases. Germline V gene sequence: CDR1 LNHDA, CDR2 SQIVND (reference sequence). After removal of 4 bases from V and 1 base from J, the junction contained 17 bases not matched to a gene. The CDR3 runs 19 residues. DNA of the CDR3: TGTGCCAGTAGTACGTGGGTTCAGGGGGCGCGAAGAGGCCAAGAGACCCAGTACTTC. It yields the protein CASSTWVQGARRGQETQYF.

This chain connects TRBV19 to TRBJ2-1; perhaps TRBD1 as D (7 bases). CDR1 is LNHDA and CDR2 is SQIVND in the germline V gene (reference sequence). Between the trimmed V and J ends, which lost 3 bases and 0 bases, there was a span of 12 bases. The CDR3 runs to 16 residues. The CDR3 spells CASSMEGASSYNEQFF. CDR3 nucleotide sequence: TGTGCCAGTAGTATGGAGGGGGCTTCCTCCTACAATGAGCAGTTCTTC.

V and J are TRBV9 and TRBJ2-7, with 8 bases fitting TRBD2. The germline V gene encodes CDR1 SGDLS and CDR2 YYNGEE. This CDR3 is 15 amino acids long. Trimming took 5 bases from V and 0 from J; bases not matched to a gene: 7. The CDR3 spells CASSPGTRSSYEQYF. CDR3 sequence (DNA): TGTGCCAGCAGTCCCGGGACTAGGAGCTCCTACGAGCAGTACTTC. Full variable domain (rest looked up from reference TRBV9 and TRBJ2-7): DSGVTQTPKHLITATGQRVTLRCSPRSGDLSVYWYQQSLDQGLQFLIQYYNGEERAKGNILERFSAQQFPDLHSELNLSSLELGDSALYFCASSPGTRSSYEQYFGPGTRLTVT.

The V gene is TRBV24-1, the J gene TRBJ2-1; 12 bases are a match to TRBD2. Germline V lookup: CDR1 KGHDR, CDR2 SFDVKD. Unmatched junction bases numbered 3, after V lost 4 bases and J lost 0 bases. The CDR3 runs 17 residues. Written as DNA, the CDR3 is TGTGCCACCAGTGACCAGACTAGCGGGAGCTCCTACAATGAGCAGTTCTTC. This sequence encodes CATSDQTSGSSYNEQFF.

The rearrangement uses TRBV3-1 (or the pseudogene TRBV3-2) and TRBJ2-1, with D perhaps matching TRBD1 (6 bases). CDR3 length: 15 amino acids. Trimming took 3 bases from V and 4 from J, leaving 13 bases between them. Germline assignment: CDR1 LGHDT and CDR2 YNNKEL (reference sequence). The CDR3 region has the DNA TGTGCCAGCAGCCAGGTCCCAGGGGCTTACAATGAGCAGTTCTTC. Translated, it gives CASSQVPGAYNEQFF.

The rearrangement links TRBV4-2 to TRBJ2-2; D unclear. This CDR3 has 15 amino acids. The ends were cut back, 1 base at V and 2 bases at J, with 8 bases in the middle. Germline V gene lookup returns CDR1 LGHNA and CDR2 YNFKEQ. The CDR3 bases are TGTGCCAGCAGCCAAGTGCGGAGCAACACCGGGGAGCTGTTTTTT. Translated: CASSQVRSNTGELFF.

The genes are TRBV28 and TRBJ1-1; 8 bases match TRBD1. Germline V gene sequence: CDR1 MDHEN, CDR2 SYDVKM. This CDR3 has 15 amino acids. The V gene end was trimmed by 2 bases and the J gene end by 6 bases; junction bases not matched to a gene: 8. CDR3 in amino acids: CASSLKRQGQPEAFF. CDR3 DNA sequence: TGTGCCAGCAGTTTAAAAAGACAGGGGCAGCCTGAAGCTTTCTTT. Variable domain in full (rest from reference TRBV28 and TRBJ1-1): DVKVTQSSRYLVKRTGEKVFLECVQDMDHENMFWYRQDPGLGLRLIYFSYDVKMKEKGDIPEGYSVSREKKERFSLILESASTNQTSMYLCASSLKRQGQPEAFFGQGTRLTVV.

The rearrangement joins TRBV5-1 to TRBJ1-5, with D possibly matching TRBD1 (5 bases). The V gene's germline CDR1 is SGHRS and CDR2 YFSETQ. CDR3 length equals 14 residues. Trimming left V 0 bases short and J 5 bases short, with 9 bases between. The CDR3 spells CASSLEGSDQPQHF. Here the CDR3 DNA reads TGCGCCAGCAGCTTGGAGGGGTCGGATCAGCCCCAGCATTTT. The variable domain in full, with the rest retrieved from reference TRBV5-1 and TRBJ1-5, is KAGVTQTPRYLIKTRGQQVTLSCSPISGHRSVSWYQQTPGQGLQFLFEYFSETQRNKGNFPGRFSGRQFSNSRSEMNVSTLELGDSALYLCASSLEGSDQPQHFGDGTRLSIL.

The chain couples TRBV5-4 to TRBJ2-5; 7 bases agree with TRBD2. Germline CDR1 reads SGHNT; CDR2 reads YYREEE (reference sequence). The CDR3 sequence is 14 residues long. J was trimmed by 3 bases and V by 4 bases; bases with no gene match: 6. The CDR3 coding sequence is TGTGCCAGCAGCCTCGAAGCGGGGAAAGAGACCCAGTACTTC. Translated: CASSLEAGKETQYF.

This chain uses TRBV7-2 with TRBJ2-5, with 7 bases that match TRBD2. This CDR3 comprises 14 residues. Germline V CDR1 and CDR2: SGHTA, FQGNSA. V shed 3 bases, J shed 2 bases, and the junction held 3 bases outside the gene matches. Here the CDR3 DNA reads TGTGCCAGCAGCTTGGGAGGGTCGCAAGAGACCCAGTACTTC. This gives the protein CASSLGGSQETQYF.

This sequence joins TRBV28 and TRBJ1-2; 8 bases fit TRBD1. The CDR3 has 15 residues. CDR1 and CDR2 (germline): MDHEN, SYDVKM. With 11 bases clipped from V and 3 bases from J, the junction kept 14 bases outside the gene matches. The CDR3 sequence is CAVANTGTGYYGYTF. The CDR3 DNA sequence: TGTGCCGTAGCCAATACCGGGACAGGTTACTATGGCTACACCTTC.

A few counts support this clone. The rearrangement links TRBV28 to TRBJ1-5; no reliable D call. Germline CDR1 is MDHEN and CDR2 is SYDVKM. V lost 2 bases to trimming and J lost 1 base, with 6 bases between them. The CDR3 has 14 residues. The CDR3 DNA reads TGTGCCAGCAGTTTAGAGTTCAGCAATCAGCCCCAGCATTTT. Protein sequence: CASSLEFSNQPQHF. The full variable domain, completed using reference TRBV28 and TRBJ1-5, is DVKVTQSSRYLVKRTGEKVFLECVQDMDHENMFWYRQDPGLGLRLIYFSYDVKMKEKGDIPEGYSVSREKKERFSLILESASTNQTSMYLCASSLEFSNQPQHFGDGTRLSIL.

The chain carries TRBV18 and TRBJ1-1; a possible D gene is TRBD1 (6 bases). CDR3 length: 14 residues. The V gene's germline CDR1 is KGHSH and CDR2 LQKENI. Trimming shortened V by 3 bases and J by 1 base, and 9 bases separated the two germline ends. The CDR3 here is CASSPSTGNTEAFF. As DNA, the CDR3 is TGTGCCAGCTCACCCTCGACAGGGAACACTGAAGCTTTCTTT.

About this clone itself: Other DNA sequences within the sample encode an identical CDR3. This chain joins TRBV19 and TRBJ1-1; D gene ambiguous. CDR3 size: 14 residues. Germline V lookup: CDR1 LNHDA, CDR2 SQIVND (reference sequence). V gave up 3 bases and J gave up 1 base, with 9 bases separating them. The CDR3 here is CASSISRGNTEAFF. The CDR3 region has the DNA TGTGCCAGTAGTATTAGCAGAGGGAACACTGAAGCTTTCTTT. The entire variable domain, with the rest obtained from reference TRBV19 and TRBJ1-1, is as follows: DGGITQSPKYLFRKEGQNVTLSCEQNLNHDAMYWYRQDPGQGLRLIYYSQIVNDFQKGDIAEGYSVSREKKESFPLTVTSAQKNPTAFYLCASSISRGNTEAFFGQGTRLTVV.

This sequence joins TRBV20-1 and TRBJ2-1, with a tentative D call TRBD2 (6 bases). The V and J ends lost 3 bases and 6 bases respectively, with 15 bases between them. This CDR3 has 14 residues. CDR1 and CDR2 (germline): DFQATT, SNEGSKA (reference sequence). The chain's CDR3 is CSASSGGMVNEQFF. In DNA form, the CDR3 reads TGCAGTGCTAGTTCGGGCGGGATGGTCAATGAGCAGTTCTTC.

The rearrangement links TRBV11-2 to TRBJ2-5; 9 nucleotides line up with TRBD1. CDR3 length equals 15 residues. Unmatched junction bases numbered 5, after V lost 2 bases and J lost 4 bases. CDR1 and CDR2 from the germline V gene are SGHAT and FQNNGV. Written as DNA, the CDR3 is TGTGCCAGCAGCTTACCAACAGGGGGCGGAGAGACCCAGTACTTC. Amino acid sequence: CASSLPTGGGETQYF.